These T cell receptor beta chains were read from a single sample in a study of blood T cell repertoires in COVID-19. Sequenced by immunoSEQ multiplex PCR; TCRdb stores in-frame clones only, minus some. The table lists 30,000 or so clones, more than 75% of them singletons. Sample: peripheral blood. All receptors come from a man older than 75 with active or convalescent COVID-19. Both conserved end residues are part of each CDR3. Each record gives: D gene, J gene, clone size, V gene, CDR3 DNA, CDR3 protein. A D gene is named only where the DNA matches it firmly. Not all rows give a size; the values are once, few, many and, for expanded clones, a class.

D gene: .
J gene: TRBJ1-6
clone size: few
V gene: TRBV14
CDR3 DNA: TGTGCCAGCAGCCAACAGTACGTGAATTCACCCCTCCACTTT
CDR3 protein: CASSQQYVNSPLHF

D gene: .
J gene: TRBJ1-1
clone size: .
V gene: TRBV21-1
CDR3 DNA: TGTGCCAGCAGCAAGGGGGGAGGGTTGAACACTGAAGCTTTCTTT
CDR3 protein: CASSKGGGLNTEAFF

D gene: TRBD2
J gene: TRBJ2-7
clone size: .
V gene: TRBV2
CDR3 DNA: TGTGCCAGCAGTTACGGGACTAGCGCGTTTGCGTACTTC
CDR3 protein: CASSYGTSAFAYF

D gene: .
J gene: TRBJ1-1
clone size: .
V gene: TRBV6-5
CDR3 DNA: TGTGCCAGCAGGTATAGACAAACTCCCACTGAAGCTTTCTTT
CDR3 protein: CASRYRQTPTEAFF

D gene: TRBD2
J gene: TRBJ2-4
clone size: .
V gene: TRBV7-2
CDR3 DNA: TGTGCCAGCAGTCCAGGGACTAGCAAAAACATTCAGTACTTC
CDR3 protein: CASSPGTSKNIQYF

D gene: .
J gene: TRBJ2-2
clone size: once
V gene: TRBV24-1
CDR3 DNA: TGTGCCACCAGTACCTCCAAGGAGCCCACCGGGGAGCTGTTTTTT
CDR3 protein: CATSTSKEPTGELFF

D gene: .
J gene: TRBJ1-1
clone size: .
V gene: TRBV19
CDR3 DNA: TGTGCCAGTAGTATTTTAGGTGGGGGGGCTATGATAGCTTTCTTT
CDR3 protein: CASSILGGGAMIAFF

D gene: .
J gene: TRBJ2-1
clone size: few
V gene: TRBV25-1
CDR3 DNA: TGTGCCAGCAGTGACCAGGGTCAATACGTCAATGAGCAGTTCTTC
CDR3 protein: CASSDQGQYVNEQFF

D gene: TRBD1
J gene: TRBJ1-5
clone size: .
V gene: TRBV7-9
CDR3 DNA: TGTGCCAGCAGCGGGACAGGGGGCGCGGGTCAGCCCCAGCATTTT
CDR3 protein: CASSGTGGAGQPQHF

D gene: .
J gene: TRBJ1-6
clone size: few
V gene: TRBV6-1
CDR3 DNA: TGTGCCAGCAGTGAATCGAGGGGGATTAATTCACCCCTCCACTTT
CDR3 protein: CASSESRGINSPLHF

D gene: TRBD1
J gene: TRBJ1-2
clone size: .
V gene: TRBV2
CDR3 DNA: TGTGCCAGCAGGTACAGGGGTCCCGCCCAATATGGCTACACCTTC
CDR3 protein: CASRYRGPAQYGYTF

D gene: TRBD1
J gene: TRBJ1-4
clone size: .
V gene: TRBV3-1/TRBV3-2
CDR3 DNA: TGTGCCAGCAGCCGAGGGGGCATCGATGAAAAACTGTTTTTT
CDR3 protein: CASSRGGIDEKLFF

D gene: .
J gene: TRBJ1-3
clone size: .
V gene: TRBV27
CDR3 DNA: TGTGCCAGCAGTTTTTCCCCCGAGGGAAACACCATATATTTT
CDR3 protein: CASSFSPEGNTIYF

D gene: TRBD1
J gene: TRBJ2-7
clone size: .
V gene: TRBV7-8
CDR3 DNA: TGTGCCAGCAGTCCTGGGACAGGGGGCCGCCGCGGGTACTTC
CDR3 protein: CASSPGTGGRRGYF

D gene: TRBD2
J gene: TRBJ2-3
clone size: .
V gene: TRBV3-1/TRBV3-2
CDR3 DNA: TGTGCCAGCAGCCCGACTAGCGGAATAGGGGATACGCAGTATTTT
CDR3 protein: CASSPTSGIGDTQYF

D gene: .
J gene: TRBJ2-2
clone size: .
V gene: TRBV6-5
CDR3 DNA: TGTGCCAGCAGTTACTTCGCCGGGGAGCTGTTTTTT
CDR3 protein: CASSYFAGELFF

D gene: .
J gene: TRBJ1-4
clone size: few
V gene: TRBV5-1
CDR3 DNA: TGCGCCAGCAGCTTGTCAGGAGGTGGAAAACTGTTTTTT
CDR3 protein: CASSLSGGGKLFF

D gene: TRBD1
J gene: TRBJ1-4
clone size: .
V gene: TRBV18
CDR3 DNA: TGTGCCAGCTCACAGGGGGCGAGTGAAAAACTGTTTTTT
CDR3 protein: CASSQGASEKLFF

D gene: TRBD2
J gene: TRBJ2-7
clone size: .
V gene: TRBV2
CDR3 DNA: TGTGCCAGCAGCTCCGGGACTAGCCCCCACGAGCAGTACTTC
CDR3 protein: CASSSGTSPHEQYF

D gene: TRBD2
J gene: TRBJ2-2
clone size: once
V gene: TRBV19
CDR3 DNA: TGTGCCAGTAGTAGGATACGGGAGGGCACCGGGGAGCTGTTTTTT
CDR3 protein: CASSRIREGTGELFF

D gene: .
J gene: TRBJ2-5
clone size: .
V gene: TRBV24-1
CDR3 DNA: TGTGCCACCAGTGATTCGGGACACCTAAGGGGGCAAGAGACCCAGTACTTC
CDR3 protein: CATSDSGHLRGQETQYF

D gene: TRBD1
J gene: TRBJ1-1
clone size: .
V gene: TRBV6-1
CDR3 DNA: TGTGCCAGCAGTGGGAAGACAGGGGGTGTTTTCACTGAAGCTTTCTTT
CDR3 protein: CASSGKTGGVFTEAFF

D gene: TRBD1
J gene: TRBJ1-2
clone size: .
V gene: TRBV25-1
CDR3 DNA: TGTGCCAGCAGTCGCGGACAGGGGGGAGGCTACACCTTC
CDR3 protein: CASSRGQGGGYTF

D gene: .
J gene: TRBJ1-2
clone size: .
V gene: TRBV6-6
CDR3 DNA: TGTGCCAGCAGTTACGCGTCGGGAAGGAACTATGGCTACACCTTC
CDR3 protein: CASSYASGRNYGYTF

D gene: .
J gene: TRBJ2-1
clone size: .
V gene: TRBV19
CDR3 DNA: TGTGCCAGTACGTCCAGCGGGCACCGCAATGAGCAGTTCTTC
CDR3 protein: CASTSSGHRNEQFF

D gene: TRBD2
J gene: TRBJ2-2
clone size: .
V gene: TRBV7-2
CDR3 DNA: TGTGCCAGCAGCCCTCGGACTAGCGGGCTCACCGGGGAGCTGTTTTTT
CDR3 protein: CASSPRTSGLTGELFF

D gene: TRBD1
J gene: TRBJ1-5
clone size: .
V gene: TRBV27
CDR3 DNA: TGTGCCAGCAGTCCCGGGACAGGGTTCGGTAGCAATCAGCCCCAGCATTTT
CDR3 protein: CASSPGTGFGSNQPQHF

D gene: .
J gene: TRBJ1-2
clone size: .
V gene: TRBV19
CDR3 DNA: TGTGCCAGTACCACCATCGAGGGCTATGGCTACACCTTC
CDR3 protein: CASTTIEGYGYTF

D gene: TRBD1
J gene: TRBJ2-5
clone size: .
V gene: TRBV4-3
CDR3 DNA: TGCGCCAGCAGCCAGAACAGGGGGCCAGAGACCCAGTACTTC
CDR3 protein: CASSQNRGPETQYF

D gene: .
J gene: TRBJ2-7
clone size: .
V gene: TRBV6-1
CDR3 DNA: TGTGCCAGCAGTGAAATCGGGTTCGGCGAGCAGTACTTC
CDR3 protein: CASSEIGFGEQYF

D gene: .
J gene: TRBJ1-2
clone size: .
V gene: TRBV25-1
CDR3 DNA: TGTGCCAGCAGTTCCGGAGGCTATGGCTACACCTTC
CDR3 protein: CASSSGGYGYTF

D gene: TRBD1
J gene: TRBJ2-2
clone size: .
V gene: TRBV7-9
CDR3 DNA: TGTGCCAGCAGCCCGTTGACAGGGGGGGACACCGGGGAGCTGTTTTTT
CDR3 protein: CASSPLTGGDTGELFF

D gene: TRBD2
J gene: TRBJ2-7
clone size: .
V gene: TRBV18
CDR3 DNA: TGTGCCAGCTCACCAGGGGGGGGCGAGCAGTACTTC
CDR3 protein: CASSPGGGEQYF

D gene: TRBD2
J gene: TRBJ2-1
clone size: .
V gene: TRBV27
CDR3 DNA: TGTGCCAGCAGTACTAGCGTAAGCTCCTACAATGAGCAGTTCTTC
CDR3 protein: CASSTSVSSYNEQFF

D gene: TRBD2
J gene: TRBJ2-4
clone size: .
V gene: TRBV5-5
CDR3 DNA: TGTGCCAGCAGCTGGGCGGGAAAGCGGGAGGGGGATCAGTACTTC
CDR3 protein: CASSWAGKREGDQYF

D gene: .
J gene: TRBJ1-3
clone size: .
V gene: TRBV19
CDR3 DNA: TGTGCCAGTAGTATTTACGCCGGGGGATCTGGAAACACCATATATTTT
CDR3 protein: CASSIYAGGSGNTIYF

D gene: .
J gene: TRBJ2-3
clone size: .
V gene: TRBV24-1
CDR3 DNA: TGTGCCACCAGTGATTTGGCGGACTCATCCCGCACAGATACGCAGTATTTT
CDR3 protein: CATSDLADSSRTDTQYF

D gene: TRBD2
J gene: TRBJ2-7
clone size: .
V gene: TRBV11-3
CDR3 DNA: TGTGCCAGCAGCTCTGAGCGGGGATCCTACGAGCAGTACTTC
CDR3 protein: CASSSERGSYEQYF

D gene: .
J gene: TRBJ2-7
clone size: .
V gene: TRBV7-2
CDR3 DNA: TGTGCCAGCAGCTTGATGCAGGGGTTCTCCTACGAGCAGTACTTC
CDR3 protein: CASSLMQGFSYEQYF

D gene: TRBD2
J gene: TRBJ2-1
clone size: .
V gene: TRBV19
CDR3 DNA: TGTGCCAGTAGTAACCCTCGGAGTAGCGGGAGGGCCGGTAAGGGGTACAATGAGCAGTTCTTC
CDR3 protein: CASSNPRSSGRAGKGYNEQFF

D gene: .
J gene: TRBJ2-1
clone size: .
V gene: TRBV11-2
CDR3 DNA: TGTGCCAGCAGCTTCAGGGCCCTCTTATACAATGAGCAGTTCTTC
CDR3 protein: CASSFRALLYNEQFF

D gene: TRBD1
J gene: TRBJ2-4
clone size: .
V gene: TRBV30
CDR3 DNA: TGTGCCTGGAGCCCACAGGGGGCCGGGAACATTCAGTACTTC
CDR3 protein: CAWSPQGAGNIQYF

D gene: .
J gene: TRBJ2-7
clone size: once
V gene: TRBV5-1
CDR3 DNA: TGCGCCAGCAGCTTAAGCGGCGAGCAGTACTTC
CDR3 protein: CASSLSGEQYF

D gene: .
J gene: TRBJ1-2
clone size: .
V gene: TRBV5-4
CDR3 DNA: TGTGCCAGCAGCTTGGTAGGCAGGGATTACTATGGCTACACCTTC
CDR3 protein: CASSLVGRDYYGYTF

D gene: TRBD1
J gene: TRBJ1-2
clone size: once
V gene: TRBV7-8
CDR3 DNA: TGTGCCAGCAGCTCCCGGGACAGGGGGGACTATGGCTACACCTTC
CDR3 protein: CASSSRDRGDYGYTF

D gene: .
J gene: TRBJ1-1
clone size: .
V gene: TRBV6-1
CDR3 DNA: TGTGCCAGCAGTGACCAGTGGGGCGAAGCTTTCTTT
CDR3 protein: CASSDQWGEAFF

D gene: TRBD2
J gene: TRBJ2-3
clone size: few
V gene: TRBV18
CDR3 DNA: TGTGCCAGCTCACCCTCCTGGGGGGGAGTTACAGATACGCAGTATTTT
CDR3 protein: CASSPSWGGVTDTQYF

D gene: .
J gene: TRBJ1-2
clone size: .
V gene: TRBV11-2
CDR3 DNA: TGTGCCAGCAGCTTACAGTCTGGGGGCGGTGGCTACACCTTC
CDR3 protein: CASSLQSGGGGYTF

D gene: .
J gene: TRBJ2-1
clone size: .
V gene: TRBV28
CDR3 DNA: TGTGCCAGCAGTTTTCTGACTCCCAATGAGCAGTTCTTC
CDR3 protein: CASSFLTPNEQFF

D gene: .
J gene: TRBJ2-1
clone size: .
V gene: TRBV11-3
CDR3 DNA: TGTGCCAGCAGCTTGGGGCTAGCGCAGAATGAGCAGTTCTTC
CDR3 protein: CASSLGLAQNEQFF

D gene: .
J gene: TRBJ2-6
clone size: .
V gene: TRBV3-1/TRBV3-2
CDR3 DNA: TGTGCCAGCAGCCAAGGCGCCTCTGGGGCCAACGTCCTGACTTTC
CDR3 protein: CASSQGASGANVLTF

D gene: TRBD1
J gene: TRBJ1-4
clone size: .
V gene: TRBV19
CDR3 DNA: TGTGCCAGTAGCCGACAGGGTAATGAAAAACTGTTTTTT
CDR3 protein: CASSRQGNEKLFF

D gene: TRBD1
J gene: TRBJ1-6
clone size: .
V gene: TRBV19
CDR3 DNA: TGTGCCAGTAGTAGCGACAGGGAAGTTTCACCCCTCCACTTT
CDR3 protein: CASSSDREVSPLHF

D gene: .
J gene: TRBJ2-1
clone size: .
V gene: TRBV7-9
CDR3 DNA: TGTGCCAGCAGTCCCCCCTTCGGAGGCTACAATGAGCAGTTCTTC
CDR3 protein: CASSPPFGGYNEQFF

D gene: .
J gene: TRBJ2-2
clone size: .
V gene: TRBV15
CDR3 DNA: TGTGCCACCAGCAGAACAGGGCTCACCGGGGAGCTGTTTTTT
CDR3 protein: CATSRTGLTGELFF

D gene: TRBD1
J gene: TRBJ1-1
clone size: .
V gene: TRBV3-1/TRBV3-2
CDR3 DNA: TGTGCCAGCAGCTACAGGGGAGGTGAAGCTTTCTTT
CDR3 protein: CASSYRGGEAFF

D gene: TRBD2
J gene: TRBJ2-2
clone size: .
V gene: TRBV18
CDR3 DNA: TGTGCCAGCTCACCACTGCCTAGCGGCACCGGGGAGCTGTTTTTT
CDR3 protein: CASSPLPSGTGELFF

D gene: .
J gene: TRBJ2-1
clone size: .
V gene: TRBV21-1
CDR3 DNA: TGTGCCATCCTTTCCAGGGGCGGAGGGCAGTTCTTC
CDR3 protein: CAILSRGGGQFF

D gene: TRBD1
J gene: TRBJ2-7
clone size: .
V gene: TRBV12-3/TRBV12-4
CDR3 DNA: TGTGCCAGCAGCGTACAGGGGTACGAGCAGTACTTC
CDR3 protein: CASSVQGYEQYF